Presented here are 10 T cell receptor beta chains from one specimen sequenced in a study of shared clonotypes between healthy human individuals. Libraries were prepared by immunoSEQ multiplex PCR; TCRdb keeps only in-frame clonotypes and omits some of them. The profile shows roughly 2.1 million clones, 90% to 95% of them singletons. Naivety among CD8 cells was defined by CD45RO negativity and positive CCR7 selection, thereby excluding terminally differentiated effector memory CD45RA+ cells. Source material: naive CD8+ T cells from PBMCs. These TCRs come from a man aged 18 to 30 in good health. Some clones in this sample may be carry-over from other donors' samples.

J is TRBJ2-7 and V is TRBV5-1; D is perhaps TRBD2 (6 bases). Germline V gene sequence: CDR1 SGHRS, CDR2 YFSETQ. The CDR3 extends over 13 amino acids. V was cut by 4 bases and J by 3 bases, with 11 bases left in between. CDR3 loop: CASSGTVIYEQYF. The CDR3 DNA reads as TGCGCCAGCAGCGGGACTGTTATCTACGAGCAGTACTTC.

V usage is TRBV5-4 and J usage is TRBJ2-1, with 9 bases identical to TRBD2. Germline values: CDR1 SGHNT, CDR2 YYREEE (reference sequence). The CDR3 contains 15 residues. J was trimmed by 0 bases and V by 4 bases; bases with no gene match: 2. This CDR3 is CASSRSGSSYNEQFF. The CDR3 bases are TGTGCCAGCAGCCGTAGCGGGAGCTCCTACAATGAGCAGTTCTTC.

The chain has TRBV28 and TRBJ2-7, with TRBD1 matching over 9 bases. Germline V gene data show CDR1 as MDHEN and CDR2 as SYDVKM. There are 16 residues in the CDR3. The V and J ends lost 7 bases and 1 base, in that order; junction bases with no gene match: 11. Here the CDR3 DNA reads TGTGCCAGCACAACCAACGTCGGGACAGGGTCCTACGAGCAGTACTTC. Residues: CASTTNVGTGSYEQYF.

The chain combines TRBV9 with TRBJ2-2, with D maybe TRBD2 (6 bases). From germline, CDR1 is SGDLS and CDR2 YYNGEE. The length of the CDR3 is 17 residues. Trimming took 2 bases from V and 0 from J, leaving 14 bases between them. CDR3 coding DNA: TGTGCCAGCAGCGTCTTCGAGCGGGTGGCGAACACCGGGGAGCTGTTTTTT. The encoded protein is CASSVFERVANTGELFF.

The V and J genes are TRBV5-4 and TRBJ1-2, with D perhaps matching TRBD1 (5 bases). Germline V lookup: CDR1 SGHNT, CDR2 YYREEE (reference sequence). CDR3 length equals 17 residues. The V end lost 5 bases, the J end lost 4 bases, and 24 bases lay between the germline ends. CDR3 protein: CASSRETPGPGGYGYTF. CDR3 nucleotides: TGTGCCAGCAGTCGAGAGACCCCGGGCCCTGGGGGCTATGGCTACACCTTC.

The rearrangement links TRBV6-1 to TRBJ2-3; 7 bases match TRBD2. V lost 0 bases, J lost 3 bases, and 6 bases stayed unmatched. Germline V gives CDR1 MNHNS, CDR2 SASEGT. CDR3 length equals 16 residues. DNA of the CDR3: TGTGCCAGCAGTGAAGCTGTTGGCGGGAGTACAGATACGCAGTATTTT. Its protein is CASSEAVGGSTDTQYF.

The chain uses TRBV7-9 and TRBJ1-1, with D uncertain. CDR3 length equals 15 residues. V shed 1 base and J shed 4 bases, with 13 bases lying between them. Germline V gene lookup returns CDR1 SEHNR and CDR2 FQNEAQ (reference sequence). CDR3 amino acids: CASSLDWEVSTEAFF. CDR3 DNA: TGTGCCAGCAGCTTAGATTGGGAGGTGAGCACTGAAGCTTTCTTT. The full variable domain, completed using reference TRBV7-9 and TRBJ1-1, is DTGVSQNPRHKITKRGQNVTFRCDPISEHNRLYWYRQTLGQGPEFLTYFQNEAQLEKSRLLSDRFSAERPKGSFSTLEIQRTEQGDSAMYLCASSLDWEVSTEAFFGQGTRLTVV.

The chain has TRBV7-6 and TRBJ2-7; 12 bases agree with TRBD2. The CDR3 loop spans 16 amino acids. CDR1 and CDR2 (germline): SGHVS, FNYEAQ. V shed 5 bases, J shed 5 bases, and the junction held 10 bases outside the gene matches. DNA for the CDR3: TGTGCCAGCAGCCCTCTACTAGCGGGAGGAATCCACGAGCAGTACTTC. Translating it yields CASSPLLAGGIHEQYF.

The rearrangement links TRBV7-9 to TRBJ2-7, with TRBD2 identical over 12 bases. V was pared by 3 bases and J by 5 bases, with 5 bases of the junction left unmatched. This CDR3 is built from 15 residues. The germline CDR1 and CDR2 sequences are SEHNR and FQNEAQ (reference sequence). CDR3 nucleotide sequence: TGTGCCAGCAGCTTCGCCCTAGCGGGAGGGGACGAGCAGTACTTC. It codes for CASSFALAGGDEQYF.

This clone has a single count. The V gene is TRBV29-1, the J gene TRBJ2-7; D perhaps matches TRBD1 (5 bases). CDR1 SQVTM and CDR2 ANQGSEA come from the germline V gene. The CDR3 sequence is 13 residues long. The ends were cut back, 4 bases at V and 2 bases at J, with 12 bases in the middle. CDR3 region: CSVGNRIPYEQYF. In DNA form, the CDR3 reads TGCAGCGTTGGCAACAGGATTCCCTACGAGCAGTACTTC.